The 4 T cell receptor beta chains given below trace back to one sample, sequenced in a study of T cell repertoires in cytomegalovirus infection. TCRdb recomputed calls from the reads with MiXCR, one row per CDR3 protein. The data show 150,000 to 160,000 distinct CDR3 sequences, roughly a quarter seen once. The sequenced sample consisted of PBMCs. Every receptor here comes from a human donor in good health (CMV status not recorded). Some clones in this sample may be carry-over from other donors' samples.

There are many counts of this clonotype. This chain links TRBV7-2 with TRBJ2-1, with D perhaps matching TRBD2 (7 bases). The germline V gene encodes CDR1 SGHTA and CDR2 FQGNSA. CDR3 length: 15 amino acids. The germline V and J ends were trimmed by 0 bases and 4 bases, with 10 bases remaining between them. The CDR3 sequence: CASSLAGGAYNEQFF. CDR3 coding DNA: TGTGCCAGCAGCTTAGCGGGGGGGGCGTACAATGAGCAGTTCTTC.

The J gene is TRBJ1-2, the V gene TRBV20-1; D is undetermined. CDR1 and CDR2 (germline): DFQATT, SNEGSKA (reference sequence). The length of the CDR3 is 11 residues. The V and J ends lost 1 base and 6 bases respectively, with 6 bases between them. CDR3 coding DNA: TGCAGTGCTAGAGTGGGCCATGGCTACACCTTC. This codes for CSARVGHGYTF.

J is TRBJ1-1 and V is TRBV6-5; D is uncertain. Germline CDR1 is MNHEY and CDR2 is SVGAGI. The CDR3 has 16 residues. The V end lost 6 bases, the J end lost 0 bases, and 17 bases lay between the germline ends. The CDR3 bases are TGTGCCAGCAGCTTCCGTGGAGGGTCGATGAACACTGAAGCTTTCTTT. This codes for CASSFRGGSMNTEAFF.

In this sample, this clonotype turned up a few times. V is TRBV15 and J is TRBJ1-4; 9 bases map to TRBD1. Per germline, CDR1 LNHNV and CDR2 YYDKDF (reference sequence). This CDR3 is 18 amino acids long. V shed 0 bases and J 8 bases; nucleotides not matched to a gene: 13. The CDR3 sequence is CATSRDHAGQGSGEKLFF. CDR3 bases: TGTGCCACCAGCAGAGATCACGCCGGACAGGGGTCGGGGGAAAAACTGTTTTTT.